This T cell receptor beta chain is from a study of neurological immune-mediated disorders. Synthesis of cDNA used 5'RACE (with 10-nucleotide random UMIs). TCRdb reprocessed the 5' RACE reads via MiXCR and lists one record per CDR3 protein. The table lists 65,000 to 70,000 distinct CDR3 sequences, roughly 3.9% of them singletons. CDR3 length equals 18 residues. CDR1 SGHRS and CDR2 YFSETQ come from the germline V gene. Trimming shortened V by 0 bases and J by 5 bases, and 23 bases separated the two germline ends. This clonotype came up many times. Sequencing was carried out using PBMCs. The V gene is TRBV5-1, the J gene TRBJ1-1, with D perhaps matching TRBD1 (6 bases). This receptor was taken from a young man with multiple sclerosis. In DNA form, the CDR3 reads TGCGCCAGCAGCTTGGGAGGGCCAGGTCGACTAGGGGGTACTGAAGCTTTCTTT. Its protein product is CASSLGGPGRLGGTEAFF.